This T cell receptor beta chain stems from a study of CD8+CD57+ T cells in acquired aplastic anemia. From germline, CDR1 is SGHNT and CDR2 YYREEE (reference sequence). V shed 0 bases, J shed 5 bases, and the junction held 4 bases outside the gene matches. The CDR3 covers 14 residues. For sequencing, patients were chosen who had shown expansion of CD8+CD57+ cells by flow cytometry. Genomic DNA templated the TCR beta VDJ and CDR3 profiling. In TCRdb, the reads were re-called with MiXCR into one record per CDR3 protein. Here the sample spans under 250,000 distinct CDR3 sequences, about 44% being singletons.

This clonotype was sampled from a human donor with aplastic anemia. The rearrangement uses TRBV5-4 and TRBJ1-1; 7 bases agree with TRBD1. Sequencing was carried out using sorted CD4+, CD8+, or CD8+CD57+ T cells (not recorded which) from PBMCs. This CDR3 reads CASSLGDSGTEAFF. The DNA of the CDR3 is TGTGCCAGCAGCTTGGGGGACAGCGGGACTGAAGCTTTCTTT.